The clone carrying this T cell receptor beta chain turned up a few times. Its specificity is not known. Clinical symptoms, serum thyroxine, TRAb, thyroid ultrasound and orbital computed tomography established diagnosis. TCR beta CDR3 region amplification was performed from RNA transcripts. TCR CDR3 underwent first-round RT-PCR with the HTBI primer set. TCRdb processed the multiplex PCR reads anew with MiXCR; each CDR3 protein has one entry. The sample consists of roughly 280,000 distinct CDR3 sequences, roughly 22% of them appearing once. These data are taken from a study of T cells in Graves' hyperthyroidism and ophthalmopathy. Study-level findings and limits: Progression to ophthalmopathy was predicted a median of 6.5 months early.

Sequenced material: blood. The receptor comes from a man aged 25 to 40 with Graves' ophthalmopathy.

CDR3 in amino acids: CASSHATGGYTF. The CDR3 nucleotides are TGTGCCAGCAGCCATGCTACCGGTGGCTACACCTTC. The chain joins TRBV3-1 to TRBJ1-2, with unresolved D. Trimming removed 3 bases from V and 7 bases from J, with 9 bases in between. Germline loops: CDR1 LGHDT, CDR2 YNNKEL (reference sequence). This CDR3 is 12 amino acids long.